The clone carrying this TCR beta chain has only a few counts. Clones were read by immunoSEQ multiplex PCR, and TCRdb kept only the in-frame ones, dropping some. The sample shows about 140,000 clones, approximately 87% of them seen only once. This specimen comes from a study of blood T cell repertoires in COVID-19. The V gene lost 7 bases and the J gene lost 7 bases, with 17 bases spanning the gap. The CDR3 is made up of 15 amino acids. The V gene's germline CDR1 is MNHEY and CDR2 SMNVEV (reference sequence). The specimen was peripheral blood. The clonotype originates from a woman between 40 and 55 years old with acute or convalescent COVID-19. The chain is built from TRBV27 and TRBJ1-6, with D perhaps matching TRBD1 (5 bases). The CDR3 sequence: CASTPGTGGNSPLHF. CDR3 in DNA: TGTGCCAGCACCCCAGGTACGGGGGGGAATTCACCCCTCCACTTT.